The 24 T cell receptor beta chains in this list originate from one sample, sequenced in a study of a mutant IDH1 vaccine in newly diagnosed glioma (dated by TCRdb to about 2021). The library relied on the immunoSEQ multiplex PCR assay. Not all clones reach the TCRdb copy of this immuneACCESS table, which keeps in-frame sequences only. Checked studies attribute under half of the gap to unresolved V genes and leave the rest unexplained. Within this sample are 43,000 or so clones, with less than 85% of them counted one time only. The ten biggest clones cover 2.4% of the sample. Their recognized antigens are unknown. The sample's time point label, decoded: week 23, last vaccination. Every vaccine dose consisted of 300 ug of a 20-mer mutant IDH1 peptide in Montanide, administered subcutaneously together with topical imiquimod. This specimen consisted of PBMCs, obtained from a glioma patient whose treatment included an IDH1 peptide vaccine. These receptors all stem from a woman in her late teens or twenties with glioma. Some clones in this sample may be carry-over from other donors' samples.

The chain employs TRBV5-1 and TRBJ2-3; the match to TRBD2 covers 8 bases. The germline V gene encodes CDR1 SGHRS and CDR2 YFSETQ. The length of the CDR3 is 17 residues. The V and J ends lost 6 bases and 4 bases, in that order; junction bases with no gene match: 16. CDR3 nucleotide sequence: TGCGCCAGCAAAAAGAGCACCGGGGGGGCGAACTCAGATACGCAGTATTTT. As protein: CASKKSTGGANSDTQYF.

The chain joins TRBV2 to TRBJ2-4; D is uncertain. Germline CDR1 SNHLY, CDR2 FYNNEI. This CDR3 is built from 11 residues. Trimming removed 5 bases from V and 12 bases from J, with 11 bases in between. This CDR3 is CASSLGISQYF. Here the CDR3 DNA reads TGTGCCAGCAGTCTGGGGATATCTCAGTACTTC.

The chain couples TRBV11-2 to TRBJ2-7, with TRBD2 identical over 7 bases. Trimming cost V 2 bases and J 2 bases; bases outside gene matches: 3. Germline V CDR1 and CDR2: SGHAT, FQNNGV. The length of the CDR3 is 14 residues. This CDR3 reads CASSLSGGTYEQYF. In DNA, the CDR3 is TGTGCCAGCAGCTTATCGGGAGGAACCTACGAGCAGTACTTC.

The genes are TRBV7-8 and TRBJ1-2, with D hard to call. This CDR3 comprises 14 residues. V shed 5 bases and J shed 4 bases, with 14 bases lying between them. Germline CDR1 SGHVS, CDR2 FQNEAQ. The CDR3 is CASSPPVAAYGYTF. The CDR3 coding sequence is TGTGCCAGCAGCCCCCCGGTGGCCGCCTATGGCTACACCTTC.

The chain combines TRBV2 with TRBJ1-4, with a weak D call TRBD1 (5 bases). The germline gives CDR1 SNHLY, CDR2 FYNNEI. The CDR3 runs 10 residues. Trimming cost V 6 bases and J 13 bases, with 9 bases left between them. The CDR3 bases are TGTGCCAGCAGAGGGGCAGTACTGTTTTTT. Its protein is CASRGAVLFF. Together with reference TRBV2 and TRBJ1-4, the CDR3 gives the full variable domain: EPEVTQTPSHQVTQMGQEVILRCVPISNHLYFYWYRQILGQKVEFLVSFYNNEISEKSEIFDDQFSVERPDGSNFTLKIRSTKLEDSAMYFCASRGAVLFFGSGTQLSVL.

The chain combines TRBV5-5 with TRBJ2-1, with D possibly being TRBD1 (6 bases). Per germline, CDR1 SGHKS and CDR2 YYEKEE (reference sequence). The CDR3 is 16 residues long. V was cut by 4 bases and J by 6 bases, with 20 bases left in between. CDR3: CASSGARSLGGNEQFF. For the CDR3, the DNA is TGTGCCAGCAGCGGGGCACGGTCCCTAGGGGGCAATGAGCAGTTCTTC.

This chain uses TRBV7-7 with TRBJ1-1; D is ambiguous. The CDR3 length is 13 residues. The germline V gene encodes CDR1 SSHAT and CDR2 FNYEAQ (reference sequence). V was shortened by 5 bases and J by 1 base, with 8 bases between the two germline ends. Here the CDR3 DNA reads TGTGCCAGCAGCCGCGACACGAACACTGAAGCTTTCTTT. It specifies CASSRDTNTEAFF.

This clone was picked up a small number of times. V usage is TRBV30 and J usage is TRBJ1-5; D remains ambiguous. Germline-derived CDR1 and CDR2 are GTSNPN and SVGIG (reference sequence). The CDR3 extends over 13 amino acids. V was shortened by 3 bases and J by 8 bases, with 14 bases between the two germline ends. The CDR3 nucleotides read TGTGCCTGGAGCAGAGACCTAAGGGAGCCCCAGCATTTT. It specifies CAWSRDLREPQHF.

The chain links TRBV7-2 to TRBJ2-5; no clear D. From germline, CDR1 is SGHTA and CDR2 FQGNSA. This CDR3 region has 12 residues. V lost 2 bases and J lost 3, with 4 bases in between. The CDR3 nucleotides read TGTGCCAGCAGCTTATGGGAAGAGACCCAGTACTTC. Its protein is CASSLWEETQYF.

J is TRBJ1-4 and V is TRBV6-1; the D is unclear. The CDR3 has 15 amino acids. The V and J ends lost 2 bases and 7 bases respectively, with 14 bases between them. Per germline, CDR1 MNHNS and CDR2 SASEGT. CDR3 bases: TGTGCCAGCAGTGAACCAGGTTCGGGGAGTGAAAAACTGTTTTTT. It translates to CASSEPGSGSEKLFF.

This chain links TRBV2 with TRBJ2-7; 8 bases are shared with TRBD1. CDR3 size: 14 residues. V lost 3 bases and J lost 0; bases outside the gene matches: 1. Germline CDR1 SNHLY, CDR2 FYNNEI. This CDR3 reads CASSDQGASYEQYF. CDR3 DNA sequence: TGTGCCAGCAGTGACCAGGGGGCCTCCTACGAGCAGTACTTC.

The chain employs TRBV10-1 and TRBJ2-3, with D perhaps matching TRBD2 (5 bases). The germline V gene encodes CDR1 WNHNN and CDR2 SYGVQD (reference sequence). The CDR3 consists of 15 residues. V lost 8 bases and J lost 4, with 19 bases in between. The CDR3 loop is CASSPGFQGPDTQYF. The CDR3 nucleotides are TGCGCCAGCTCCCCGGGATTCCAAGGTCCAGATACGCAGTATTTT.

The table lists this clone with a count of one. V is TRBV11-3 and J is TRBJ2-2, with D unclear. Trimming removed 5 bases at V and 4 bases at J, with 11 bases between. The CDR3 spans 14 residues. Germline assignment: CDR1 SGHNT and CDR2 YENEEA. The CDR3 DNA reads TGTGCCAGCAGCCCGAGGTGGGGCACCGGGGAGCTGTTTTTT. Translated: CASSPRWGTGELFF.

The V and J genes are TRBV19 and TRBJ1-1; D might be TRBD1 (5 bases). CDR3 size: 16 residues. The ends were cut back, 3 bases at V and 1 base at J, with 15 bases in the middle. Germline values: CDR1 LNHDA, CDR2 SQIVND (reference sequence). CDR3: CASSILPGRGNTEAFF. In DNA, the CDR3 is TGTGCCAGTAGTATTCTACCAGGGAGGGGGAACACTGAAGCTTTCTTT.

This clone was detected once. The chain has TRBV7-2 and TRBJ1-1; D unresolved. V was pared by 3 bases and J by 5 bases, with 13 bases between. Germline CDR1 reads SGHTA; CDR2 reads FQGNSA. The CDR3 loop spans 14 amino acids. The CDR3 DNA reads as TGTGCCAGCAGCTTGGGCGGGTTTGGGACTGAAGCTTTCTTT. Encoded protein: CASSLGGFGTEAFF.

The V and J genes are TRBV5-1 and TRBJ1-4; D is perhaps TRBD1 (6 bases). The length of the CDR3 is 17 residues. Between the trimmed V and J ends, which lost 2 bases and 5 bases, there was a span of 19 bases. CDR1 and CDR2 from the germline V gene are SGHRS and YFSETQ. As DNA, the CDR3 is TGCGCCAGCAGCTTCTTCGCCTCAGGGGATATCAATGAAAAACTGTTTTTT. It specifies CASSFFASGDINEKLFF.

J is TRBJ2-2 and V is TRBV6-1, with D possibly being TRBD2 (6 bases). Germline V gene sequence: CDR1 MNHNS, CDR2 SASEGT. V dropped 4 bases and J dropped 6 bases, with 15 bases sitting between them. The CDR3 runs 15 residues. This CDR3 is CASSGGGLSPGELFF. The CDR3 nucleotides read TGTGCCAGCAGTGGGGGAGGCCTTTCTCCCGGGGAGCTGTTTTTT.

V and J are TRBV29-1 and TRBJ2-2, with D perhaps given as TRBD1 or TRBD2 (5 bases each). The CDR3 contains 11 residues. CDR1 is SQVTM and CDR2 is ANQGSEA in the germline V gene. V lost 6 bases and J 4 bases, leaving 6 bases between the germline ends. The DNA for the CDR3 is TGCAGCGTCGGGACCACCGGGGAGCTGTTTTTT. Translated, it gives CSVGTTGELFF.

This chain uses TRBV7-9 with TRBJ1-1; the match to TRBD1 covers 8 bases. The CDR3 consists of 15 residues. Germline V gene lookup returns CDR1 SEHNR and CDR2 FQNEAQ (reference sequence). With 3 bases clipped from V and 3 bases from J, the junction kept 6 bases outside the gene matches. The CDR3 loop reads CASSFSRGRYTEAFF. The CDR3, as DNA: TGTGCCAGCAGCTTTTCCAGGGGGCGGTACACTGAAGCTTTCTTT.

This chain uses TRBV6-6 with TRBJ2-1; TRBD1 aligns across 7 bases. This CDR3 contains 13 residues. The junction had 4 bases not matched to a gene; V was cut back by 6 bases and J by 5 bases. Germline CDR1 is MNHNY and CDR2 is SVGAGI (reference sequence). Here the CDR3 DNA reads TGTGCCAGCAGACGGACAGGCAACAATGAGCAGTTCTTC. Its protein is CASRRTGNNEQFF.

V gene TRBV19 combines with J gene TRBJ2-5; either TRBD1 or TRBD2 may fit D (6 bases each). V lost 4 bases and J lost 7, with 19 bases in between. Germline V CDR1 and CDR2: LNHDA, SQIVND (reference sequence). CDR3 length: 15 amino acids. CDR3 region: CASSRRGGSRVTQYF. The DNA for the CDR3 is TGTGCCAGTAGTAGACGAGGGGGGAGCCGGGTGACCCAGTACTTC.

This clone was found once. The chain uses TRBV14 and TRBJ1-1; D remains unclear. Germline-derived CDR1 and CDR2 are SGHDN and FVKESK. The CDR3 is 14 amino acids. Trimming left V 5 bases short and J 2 bases short, with 12 bases between. CDR3 sequence reads: CASSFGRQNTEAFF. In DNA form, the CDR3 reads TGTGCCAGCAGCTTTGGGAGACAAAACACTGAAGCTTTCTTT. The full variable domain, its missing parts supplied by reference TRBV14 and TRBJ1-1, is EAGVTQFPSHSVIEKGQTVTLRCDPISGHDNLYWYRRVMGKEIKFLLHFVKESKQDESGMPNNRFLAERTGGTYSTLKVQPAELEDSGVYFCASSFGRQNTEAFFGQGTRLTVV.

This chain joins TRBV19 and TRBJ2-5, with 10 bases matching TRBD2. V was pared by 5 bases and J by 4 bases, with 16 bases of the junction left unmatched. This CDR3 has 18 residues. CDR1 is LNHDA and CDR2 is SQIVND in the germline V gene (reference sequence). The CDR3 DNA is TGTGCCAGTAGTGGCTGGCCGCTAGCGGGAGATGGGAGAGAGACCCAGTACTTC. Encoded protein: CASSGWPLAGDGRETQYF.

The chain links TRBV9 to TRBJ1-1; 8 bases line up with TRBD1. Germline V gene data show CDR1 as SGDLS and CDR2 as YYNGEE. The CDR3 contains 14 residues. V shed 0 bases and J 7 bases; nucleotides not matched to a gene: 5. Here the CDR3 DNA reads TGTGCCAGCAGCGTAGAGGGACAGGAAAATGAAGCTTTCTTT. Amino acid sequence: CASSVEGQENEAFF.